This TCR beta chain was sequenced in a study of T cells after yellow fever vaccination. The CDR3 sequence is 15 residues long. Germline V CDR1 and CDR2: MGHDK, SYGVNS. V was trimmed by 6 bases and J by 0 bases, leaving 15 bases between them. Study-wide points: In post-booster samples, most primary-vaccination clones reappeared (under 98% CD4, about 91% CD8).

About this clonotype: Its antigen is undetermined.

In making TCR cDNA, 5'RACE template switching added a universal primer site and UMIs to it. TCRdb processed the 5' RACE reads anew with MiXCR; each CDR3 protein has one entry. The repertoire holds some 600,000 distinct CDR3 sequences, around an eighth seen once, with about 15% in the top ten. This TCR was sampled from a man aged 30-40 years who received the YFV17D yellow fever vaccine. Sequences were derived from PBMCs, sampled on the day of the yellow fever booster vaccination. This sequence joins TRBV25-1 and TRBJ2-7, with D possibly matching TRBD2 (6 bases). The CDR3 DNA follows: TGTGCCAGCAGGCCTGCGGGACGGCCCTCCTACGAGCAGTACTTC. It encodes CASRPAGRPSYEQYF.